Listed below are T cell receptor beta chains from one sample, sequenced in a study of shared clonotypes between healthy human individuals. Libraries were prepared by immunoSEQ multiplex PCR; TCRdb keeps only in-frame clonotypes and omits some of them. Here the sample spans roughly 2.5 million clones, over 85% being singletons. Sequences were obtained from naive CD4+ T cells sorted from blood. These receptors all stem from a young man in good health. CDR3s include the opening cysteine and the closing phenylalanine or tryptophan. D genes are given only for firm matches. Rows give clone size only sometimes, using once, few, many, or a class for an expanded clone.

V gene	D gene	clone size	J gene	CDR3 protein	CDR3 DNA
TRBV4-1	TRBD2	NA	TRBJ2-7	CASSRLMTSGATYEQYF	TGCGCCAGCAGCCGGCTCATGACTAGCGGAGCCACCTACGAGCAGTACTTC
TRBV6-6	NA	NA	TRBJ2-2	CASSPRTGELFF	TGTGCCAGCAGTCCGCGCACCGGGGAGCTGTTTTTT
TRBV5-4	TRBD1	NA	TRBJ2-7	CASSLVGGGTGDEQYF	TGTGCCAGCAGCTTGGTGGGGGGTGGGACAGGGGACGAGCAGTACTTC
TRBV11-2	TRBD1	NA	TRBJ1-4	CASSSTGQSNEKLFF	TGTGCCAGCAGCTCCACGGGACAGTCCAATGAAAAACTGTTTTTT
TRBV7-9	NA	few	TRBJ1-1	CASSSDQGLNTEAFF	TGTGCCAGCAGCTCCGATCAGGGGCTGAACACTGAAGCTTTCTTT
TRBV18	TRBD1	NA	TRBJ1-5	CASSLKGQLQAYSNQPQHF	TGTGCCAGCTCACTTAAGGGACAGCTCCAAGCATATAGCAATCAGCCCCAGCATTTT
TRBV5-1	NA	NA	TRBJ2-1	CASSPGHYNEQFF	TGCGCCAGCAGCCCCGGACATTACAATGAGCAGTTCTTC
TRBV6-5	TRBD1	NA	TRBJ1-5	CASRAGTGSVQPQHF	TGTGCCAGCAGAGCCGGGACAGGGAGTGTTCAGCCCCAGCATTTT
TRBV18	NA	NA	TRBJ2-7	CASSPEGIYEQYF	TGTGCCAGCTCACCAGAGGGAATCTACGAGCAGTACTTC
TRBV4-1	TRBD2	NA	TRBJ2-5	CASSQTISGTQETQYF	TGCGCCAGCAGCCAGACGATCAGCGGGACTCAAGAGACCCAGTACTTC
TRBV5-4	NA	NA	TRBJ2-3	CASTETPGTDTQYF	TGTGCCAGCACAGAAACGCCAGGCACAGATACGCAGTATTTT
TRBV6-6	NA	NA	TRBJ2-3	CASSPTGDTQYF	TGTGCCAGCAGCCCCACGGGAGATACGCAGTATTTT
TRBV2	NA	NA	TRBJ1-4	CASRDSNEKLFF	TGTGCCAGCAGGGACAGTAATGAAAAACTGTTTTTT
TRBV2	NA	NA	TRBJ1-1	CASSGQGGKGEAFF	TGTGCCAGCAGTGGTCAGGGCGGGAAGGGTGAAGCTTTCTTT
TRBV19	TRBD2	few	TRBJ2-7	CASKRTSGTLPYEQYF	TGTGCCAGTAAACGGACTAGCGGGACCTTACCCTACGAGCAGTACTTC
TRBV19	NA	NA	TRBJ2-5	CASRSGYLMPQETQYF	TGTGCCAGTAGAAGCGGATATCTTATGCCCCAAGAGACCCAGTACTTC
TRBV2	NA	NA	TRBJ1-1	CASREGMNTEAFF	TGTGCCAGCAGGGAGGGAATGAACACTGAAGCTTTCTTT
TRBV7-2	NA	NA	TRBJ1-4	CASSPRQSTNEKLFF	TGTGCCAGCAGCCCCCGACAGTCAACTAATGAAAAACTGTTTTTT
TRBV10-3	TRBD2	NA	TRBJ2-6	CAISESWGLTSSGANVLTF	TGTGCCATCAGTGAGTCGTGGGGACTAACTTCTTCTGGGGCCAACGTCCTGACTTTC
TRBV7-2	TRBD2	NA	TRBJ2-7	CASSTTSLSYEQYF	TGTGCCAGCAGCACGACTAGCCTCTCCTACGAGCAGTACTTC
TRBV5-8	TRBD2	NA	TRBJ2-5	CASSSGGLAGQETQYF	TGTGCCAGCAGCTCGGGTGGACTAGCGGGTCAAGAGACCCAGTACTTC
TRBV7-9	NA	NA	TRBJ2-3	CASSSSTDTQYF	TGTGCCAGCAGTAGTAGCACAGATACGCAGTATTTT
TRBV18	NA	few	TRBJ1-5	CASSPRDWVGDQPQHF	TGTGCCAGCTCACCTCGCGACTGGGTTGGAGATCAGCCCCAGCATTTT
TRBV7-2	NA	NA	TRBJ1-6	CASSFLAPPNSSPLHF	TGTGCCAGCAGCTTTTTGGCCCCCCCAAATAGTTCACCCCTCCACTTT
TRBV27	NA	NA	TRBJ2-7	CASSLEQYF	TGTGCCAGCAGCCTCGAGCAGTACTTC
TRBV11-3	NA	NA	TRBJ2-3	CASSLGTDTQYF	TGTGCCAGCAGCTTAGGTACAGATACGCAGTATTTT
TRBV18	TRBD2	NA	TRBJ2-1	CASSPTRTSGDEQFF	TGTGCCAGCTCACCGACCAGGACTAGCGGCGATGAGCAGTTCTTC